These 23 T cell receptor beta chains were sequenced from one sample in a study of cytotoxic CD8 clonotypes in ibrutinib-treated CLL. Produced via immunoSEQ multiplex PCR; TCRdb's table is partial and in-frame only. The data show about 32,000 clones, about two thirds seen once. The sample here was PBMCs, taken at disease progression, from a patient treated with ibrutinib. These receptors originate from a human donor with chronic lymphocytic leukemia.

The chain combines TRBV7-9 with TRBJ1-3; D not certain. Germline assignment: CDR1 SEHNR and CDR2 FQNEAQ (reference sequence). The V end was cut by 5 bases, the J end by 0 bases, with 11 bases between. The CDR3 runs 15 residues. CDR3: CASSREDGSGNTIYF. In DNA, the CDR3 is TGTGCCAGCAGCAGAGAAGACGGCTCTGGAAACACCATATATTTT.

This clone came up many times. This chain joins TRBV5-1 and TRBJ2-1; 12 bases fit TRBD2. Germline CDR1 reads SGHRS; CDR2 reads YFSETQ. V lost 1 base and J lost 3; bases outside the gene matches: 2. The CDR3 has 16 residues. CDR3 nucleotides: TGCGCCAGCAGCTTGTTGACTAGCGGGGGCTACAATGAGCAGTTCTTC. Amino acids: CASSLLTSGGYNEQFF.

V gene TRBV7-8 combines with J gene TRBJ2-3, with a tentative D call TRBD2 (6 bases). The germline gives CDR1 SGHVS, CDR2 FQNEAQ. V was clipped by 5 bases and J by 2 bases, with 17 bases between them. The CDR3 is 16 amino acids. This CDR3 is CASSQKLAVNTDTQYF. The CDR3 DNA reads TGTGCCAGCAGCCAGAAACTAGCAGTTAACACAGATACGCAGTATTTT.

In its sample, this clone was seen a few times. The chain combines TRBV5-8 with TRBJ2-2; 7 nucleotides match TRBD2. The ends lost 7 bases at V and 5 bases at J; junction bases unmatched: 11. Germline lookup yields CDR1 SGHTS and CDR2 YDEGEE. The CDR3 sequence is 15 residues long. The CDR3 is CASRHLAAWTGELFF. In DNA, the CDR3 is TGTGCCAGCCGCCATCTAGCGGCTTGGACCGGGGAGCTGTTTTTT.

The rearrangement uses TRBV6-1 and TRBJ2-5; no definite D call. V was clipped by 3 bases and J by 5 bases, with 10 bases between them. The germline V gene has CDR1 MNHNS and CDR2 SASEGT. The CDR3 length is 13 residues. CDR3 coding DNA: TGTGCCAGCAGTGAGCCATACACGGAGACCCAGTACTTC. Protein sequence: CASSEPYTETQYF.

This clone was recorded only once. The CDR3 reads CASSLGTGSDTEAFF. DNA of the CDR3: TGTGCCAGCAGCCTCGGGACAGGGAGCGACACTGAAGCTTTCTTT. The chain joins TRBV11-2 to TRBJ1-1; 9 nucleotides align to TRBD1. Germline V gives CDR1 SGHAT, CDR2 FQNNGV. The CDR3 is 15 residues long. V lost 5 bases and J lost 3; bases outside the gene matches: 7. Combining the CDR3 with reference TRBV11-2 and TRBJ1-1 gives the whole variable domain EAGVAQSPRYKIIEKRQSVAFWCNPISGHATLYWYQQILGQGPKLLIQFQNNGVVDDSQLPKDRFSAERLKGVDSTLKIQPAKLEDSAVYLCASSLGTGSDTEAFFGQGTRLTVV.

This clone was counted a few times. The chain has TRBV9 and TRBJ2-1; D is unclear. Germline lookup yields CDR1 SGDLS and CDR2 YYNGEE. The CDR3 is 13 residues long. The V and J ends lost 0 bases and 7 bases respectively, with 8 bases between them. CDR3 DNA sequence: TGTGCCAGCAGCGTAGGGCTCTGGAATGAGCAGTTCTTC. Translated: CASSVGLWNEQFF.

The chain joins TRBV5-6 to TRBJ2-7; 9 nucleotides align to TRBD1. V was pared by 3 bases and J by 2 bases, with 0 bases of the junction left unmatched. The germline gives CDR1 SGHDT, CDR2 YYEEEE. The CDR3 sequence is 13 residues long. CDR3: CASSWDRAYEQYF. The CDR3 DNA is TGTGCCAGCAGCTGGGACAGGGCCTACGAGCAGTACTTC.

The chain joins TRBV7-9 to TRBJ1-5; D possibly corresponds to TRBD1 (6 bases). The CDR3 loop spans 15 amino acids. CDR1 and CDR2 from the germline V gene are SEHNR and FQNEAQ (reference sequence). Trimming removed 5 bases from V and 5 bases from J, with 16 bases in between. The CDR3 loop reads CASSPYTGTDQPQHF. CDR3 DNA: TGTGCCAGCAGCCCATACACAGGGACCGATCAGCCCCAGCATTTT. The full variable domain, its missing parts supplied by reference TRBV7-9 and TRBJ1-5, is DTGVSQNPRHKITKRGQNVTFRCDPISEHNRLYWYRQTLGQGPEFLTYFQNEAQLEKSRLLSDRFSAERPKGSFSTLEIQRTEQGDSAMYLCASSPYTGTDQPQHFGDGTRLSIL.

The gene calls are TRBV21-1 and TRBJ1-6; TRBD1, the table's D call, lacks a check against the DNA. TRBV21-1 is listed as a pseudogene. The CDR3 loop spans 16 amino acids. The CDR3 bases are TGTGCCAGCAGCAAAACATTGTGCGACAGGGTAGTCCCCCTCCACTTT. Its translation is CASSKTLCDRVVPLHF.

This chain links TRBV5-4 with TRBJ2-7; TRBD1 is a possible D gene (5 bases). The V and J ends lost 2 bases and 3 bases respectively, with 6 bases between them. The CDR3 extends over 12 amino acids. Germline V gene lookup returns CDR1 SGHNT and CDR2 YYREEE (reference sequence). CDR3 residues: CASSFQGYEQYF. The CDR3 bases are TGTGCCAGCAGCTTCCAGGGCTACGAGCAGTACTTC. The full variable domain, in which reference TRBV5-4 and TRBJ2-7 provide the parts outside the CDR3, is ETGVTQSPTHLIKTRGQQVTLRCSSQSGHNTVSWYQQALGQGPQFIFQYYREEENGRGNFPPRFSGLQFPNYSSELNVNALELDDSALYLCASSFQGYEQYFGPGTRLTVT.

CDR3 sequence reads: CASSTRQGQTYGYTF. For the CDR3, the DNA is TGTGCCAGTAGCACCCGACAGGGACAAACCTATGGCTACACCTTC. The chain recombines TRBV19 with TRBJ1-2; 7 bases line up with TRBD1. CDR1 LNHDA and CDR2 SQIVND come from the germline V gene (reference sequence). The CDR3 totals 15 residues. V was pared by 6 bases and J by 4 bases, with 11 bases of the junction left unmatched.

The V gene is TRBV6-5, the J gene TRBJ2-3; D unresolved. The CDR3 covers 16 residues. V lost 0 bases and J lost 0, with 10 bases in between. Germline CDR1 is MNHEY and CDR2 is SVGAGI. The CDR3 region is CASSYSGTSSTDTQYF. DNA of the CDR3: TGTGCCAGCAGTTACTCGGGCACCTCTAGCACAGATACGCAGTATTTT.

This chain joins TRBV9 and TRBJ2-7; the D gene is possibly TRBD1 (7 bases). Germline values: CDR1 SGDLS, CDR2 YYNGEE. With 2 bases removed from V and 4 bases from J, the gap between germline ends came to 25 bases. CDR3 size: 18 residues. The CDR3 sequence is CASSVSPGGTLGRYEQYF. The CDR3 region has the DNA TGTGCCAGCAGCGTCTCCCCAGGGGGGACACTTGGTAGGTACGAGCAGTACTTC. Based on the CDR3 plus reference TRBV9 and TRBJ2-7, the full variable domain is DSGVTQTPKHLITATGQRVTLRCSPRSGDLSVYWYQQSLDQGLQFLIQYYNGEERAKGNILERFSAQQFPDLHSELNLSSLELGDSALYFCASSVSPGGTLGRYEQYFGPGTRLTVT.

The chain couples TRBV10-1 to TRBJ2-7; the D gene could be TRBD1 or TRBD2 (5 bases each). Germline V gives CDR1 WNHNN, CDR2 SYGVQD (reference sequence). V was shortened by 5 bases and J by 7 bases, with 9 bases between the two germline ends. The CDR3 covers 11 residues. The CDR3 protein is CASSRGEEQYF. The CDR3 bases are TGCGCCAGCAGTAGAGGGGAGGAGCAGTACTTC.

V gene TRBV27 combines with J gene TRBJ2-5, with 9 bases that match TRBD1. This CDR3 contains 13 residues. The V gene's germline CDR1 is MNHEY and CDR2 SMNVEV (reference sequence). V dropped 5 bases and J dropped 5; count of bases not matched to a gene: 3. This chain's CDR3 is CASSPQGAETQYF. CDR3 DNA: TGTGCCAGCAGTCCACAGGGGGCGGAGACCCAGTACTTC.

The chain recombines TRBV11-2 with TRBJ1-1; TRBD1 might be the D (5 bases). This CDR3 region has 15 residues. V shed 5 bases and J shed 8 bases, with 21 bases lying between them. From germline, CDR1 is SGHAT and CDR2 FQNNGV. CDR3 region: CASSAAGGQGLEAFF. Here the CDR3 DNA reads TGTGCCAGCAGCGCGGCGGGGGGTCAGGGCTTAGAAGCTTTCTTT.

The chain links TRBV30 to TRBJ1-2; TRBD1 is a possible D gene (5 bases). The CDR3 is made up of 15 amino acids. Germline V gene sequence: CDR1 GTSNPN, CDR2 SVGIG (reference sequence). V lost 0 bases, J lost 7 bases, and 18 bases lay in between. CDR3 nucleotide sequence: TGTGCCTGGAGTGTATGCCGCCAGGGTAAATTTGGCTACACCTTC. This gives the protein CAWSVCRQGKFGYTF. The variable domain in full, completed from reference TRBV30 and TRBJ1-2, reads SQTIHQWPATLVQPVGSPLSLECTVEGTSNPNLYWYRQAAGRGLQLLFYSVGIGQISSEVPQNLSASRPQDRQFILSSKKLLLSDSGFYLCAWSVCRQGKFGYTFGSGTRLTVV.

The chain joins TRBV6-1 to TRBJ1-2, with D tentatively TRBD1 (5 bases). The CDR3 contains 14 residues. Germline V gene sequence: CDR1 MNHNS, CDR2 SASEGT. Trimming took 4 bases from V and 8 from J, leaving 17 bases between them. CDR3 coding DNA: TGTGCCAGCAGTGTTATGGACACCGCTAAGGGCTACACCTTC. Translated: CASSVMDTAKGYTF.

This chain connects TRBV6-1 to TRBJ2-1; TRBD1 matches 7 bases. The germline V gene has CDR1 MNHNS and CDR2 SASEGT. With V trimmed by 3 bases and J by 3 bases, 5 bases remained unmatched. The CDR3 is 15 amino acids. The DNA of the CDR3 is TGTGCCAGCAGTGATGTAGGGGGCGACTACAATGAGCAGTTCTTC. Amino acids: CASSDVGGDYNEQFF.

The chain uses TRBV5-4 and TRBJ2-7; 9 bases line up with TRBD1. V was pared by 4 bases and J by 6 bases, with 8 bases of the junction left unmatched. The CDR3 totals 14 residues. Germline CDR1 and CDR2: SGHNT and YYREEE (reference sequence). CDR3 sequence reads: CASSRGTGIREQYF. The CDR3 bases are TGTGCCAGCAGCAGGGGGACAGGGATTCGCGAGCAGTACTTC.

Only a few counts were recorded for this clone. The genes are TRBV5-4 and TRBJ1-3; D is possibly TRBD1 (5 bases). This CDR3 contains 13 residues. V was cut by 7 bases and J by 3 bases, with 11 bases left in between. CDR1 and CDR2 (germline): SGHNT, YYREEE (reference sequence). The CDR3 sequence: CASRPGSGNTIYF. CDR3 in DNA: TGTGCCAGCCGCCCAGGGAGTGGAAACACCATATATTTT.

DNA for the CDR3: TGTGCCATCAGTGACGTCAGGCCCAGACGCGGCCAGCCCCAGCATTTT. This encodes CAISDVRPRRGQPQHF. This chain connects TRBV10-3 to TRBJ1-5, with D hard to call. Germline V gene sequence: CDR1 ENHRY, CDR2 SYGVKD. This CDR3 region has 16 residues. Trimming took 3 bases from V and 7 from J, leaving 19 bases between them.